This TCR beta chain was obtained from a study of PD-L1 blockade in urothelial cancer. As for the study in general: Patients began atezolizumab, 1,200 mg intravenously every 3 weeks, at some point between 2012 and 2014. Among blood samples, the median T cell count was some 150,000.

The CDR3 loop spans 14 amino acids. CDR1 is SGHNT and CDR2 is YYREEE in the germline V gene (reference sequence). V gave up 0 bases and J gave up 5 bases; unmatched junction bases: 3. TCR analog templates of synthetic origin were spiked into each PCR. Sequencing used immunoSEQ multiplex PCR; TCRdb keeps in-frame clones, though not all of them. The sample includes 85,000 to 130,000 clones, 90% to 95% of them seen just once. It was locally advanced or metastatic urothelial carcinoma that patients had. The source material was PBMCs, sampled around atezolizumab (anti-PD-L1) treatment. This chain joins TRBV5-4 and TRBJ2-7; TRBD2 matches at 9 bases. This receptor was taken from an elderly woman with urothelial cancer. The CDR3 reads CASSLDSGRHEQYF. The CDR3 region has the DNA TGTGCCAGCAGCTTGGACAGCGGGAGGCACGAGCAGTACTTC.